This T cell receptor (beta chain) was found in a study of neurological immune-mediated disorders. MiXCR, applied by TCRdb to the 5' RACE reads, yields one record per CDR3 protein. There are about 62,000 distinct CDR3 sequences in the sample; under 5.5% occur only once, and about 3.2% lies in the top ten. The unsorted libraries were made from 2 million PBMCs kept at -80 C. The clonotype was recovered from a woman aged 45 to 65 with multiple sclerosis. Material: PBMCs.

CDR3 sequence: CASSQRQGWGTDTQYF. The DNA of the CDR3 is TGTGCCAGCAGCCAGCGACAGGGATGGGGCACAGATACGCAGTATTTT. The chain combines TRBV7-2 with TRBJ2-3; TRBD1 matches 7 bases. The CDR3 contains 16 residues. Germline-derived CDR1 and CDR2 are SGHTA and FQGNSA. V lost 5 bases, J lost 1 base, and 9 bases stayed unmatched.